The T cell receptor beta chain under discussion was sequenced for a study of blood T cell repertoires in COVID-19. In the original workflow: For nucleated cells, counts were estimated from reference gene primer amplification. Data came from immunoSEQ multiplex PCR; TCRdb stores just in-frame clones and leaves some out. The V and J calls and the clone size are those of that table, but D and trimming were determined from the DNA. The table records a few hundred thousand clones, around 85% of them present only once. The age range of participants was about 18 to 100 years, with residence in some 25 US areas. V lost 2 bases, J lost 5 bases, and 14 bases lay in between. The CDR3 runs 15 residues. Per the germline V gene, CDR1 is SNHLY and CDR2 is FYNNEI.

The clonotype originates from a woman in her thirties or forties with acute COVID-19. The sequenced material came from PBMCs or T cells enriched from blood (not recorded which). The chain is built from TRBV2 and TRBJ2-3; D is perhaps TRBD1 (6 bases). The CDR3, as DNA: TGTGCCAGCAGTGAAATCAGGGGCCAGGAAGATACGCAGTATTTT. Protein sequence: CASSEIRGQEDTQYF.